The clone carrying this TCR beta chain has ten or more counts. Its target is not known. Trimming pared 5 bases from V and 2 bases from J, leaving 18 bases between. This CDR3 is built from 16 residues. Germline CDR1 is SGHVS and CDR2 is FNYEAQ. The data are from a study of T cell repertoires in cytomegalovirus infection. Study overall: Through public TCR beta signatures, both CMV infection and matching HLA type were indicated.

Regarding the study as a whole: Clonotypes of TCR beta that were HLA-C-restricted and CMV-specific dominated the ex vivo response.

MiXCR was run by TCRdb on the reads, yielding one entry per CDR3 protein. This sample has 150,000 to 190,000 distinct CDR3 sequences; about a quarter occur once, and the top ten carry around 9.9%. The TCR was taken from a human donor in good health (CMV status not recorded). Some clones in this sample may be carry-over from other donors' samples. Input material: PBMCs. The chain combines TRBV7-6 with TRBJ1-1; weak D call: TRBD1 (5 bases). DNA of the CDR3: TGTGCCAGCAGCCCTGTTGGGGGGACGCTTAACACTGAAGCTTTCTTT. It specifies CASSPVGGTLNTEAFF.